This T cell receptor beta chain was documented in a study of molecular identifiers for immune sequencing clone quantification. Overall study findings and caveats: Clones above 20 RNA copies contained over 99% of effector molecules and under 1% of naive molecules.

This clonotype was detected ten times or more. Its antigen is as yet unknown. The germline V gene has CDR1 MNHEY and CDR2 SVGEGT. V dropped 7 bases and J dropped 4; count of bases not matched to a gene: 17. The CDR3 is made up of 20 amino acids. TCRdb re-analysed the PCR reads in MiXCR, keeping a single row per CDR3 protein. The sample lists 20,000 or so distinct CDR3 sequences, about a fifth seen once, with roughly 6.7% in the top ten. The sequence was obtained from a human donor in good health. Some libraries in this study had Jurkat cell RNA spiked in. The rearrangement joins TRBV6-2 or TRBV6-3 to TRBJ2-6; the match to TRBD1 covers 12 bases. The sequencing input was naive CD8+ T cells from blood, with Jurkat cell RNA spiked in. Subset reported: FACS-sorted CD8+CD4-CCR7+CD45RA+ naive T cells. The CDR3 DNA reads TGTGCCAGCACGTTCCAGGGACAGGGGGCTATGCTCTTGGGGGCCAACGTCCTGACTTTC. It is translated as CASTFQGQGAMLLGANVLTF.